This T cell receptor (beta chain) was retrieved from a study of control samples from healthy donors and cancer patients. The junction had 8 bases not matched to a gene; V was cut back by 5 bases and J by 9 bases. This CDR3 comprises 14 residues. Per germline, CDR1 SGHVS and CDR2 FQNEAQ. The method was immunoSEQ multiplex PCR; TCRdb's version includes in-frame clones alone and lacks a portion of them. The repertoire holds approximately 120,000 clones, with 90% as singletons. This sequence was found in a human donor in good health. The donor label of this sample is uncertain. The chain employs TRBV7-8 and TRBJ1-5; 9 nucleotides agree with TRBD1. The specimen sequenced was blood. Here the CDR3 DNA reads TGTGCCAGCAGCCGTGGGACAGGGTCGTCGCCCCAGCATTTT. Translated: CASSRGTGSSPQHF.